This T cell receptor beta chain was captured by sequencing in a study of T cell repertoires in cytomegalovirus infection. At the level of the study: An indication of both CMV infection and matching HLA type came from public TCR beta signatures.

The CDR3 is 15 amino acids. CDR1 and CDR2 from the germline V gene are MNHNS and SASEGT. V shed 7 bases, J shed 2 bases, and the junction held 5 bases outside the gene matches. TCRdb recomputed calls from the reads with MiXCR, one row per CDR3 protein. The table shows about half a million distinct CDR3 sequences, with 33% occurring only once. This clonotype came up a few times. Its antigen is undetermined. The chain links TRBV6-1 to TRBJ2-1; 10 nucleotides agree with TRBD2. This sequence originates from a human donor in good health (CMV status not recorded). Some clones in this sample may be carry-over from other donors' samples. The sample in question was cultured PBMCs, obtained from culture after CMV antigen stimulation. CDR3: CASIPSGSAYNEQFF. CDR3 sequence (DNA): TGTGCCAGCATTCCTAGCGGGAGTGCCTACAATGAGCAGTTCTTC.